These 22 T cell receptor beta chains share one sample of origin, sequenced in a study (dated by TCRdb to the mid-2010s). The receptor library was made with 5' RACE. The reads were generated on an Illumina MiSeq. Through fastp at Q25 and MiXCR, TCRdb rebuilt clones from the public reads, retaining in-frame beta chains. Rows with a matching CDR3 protein are joined into one entry that keeps the most common DNA and genes. The sample has thousands of distinct CDR3 sequences on record, 60% of them singletons. The ten top clones hold roughly 6.2% of the sample. Sequenced input: tumor-infiltrating memory CD4+ T cells sorted from the breast tumor. The cell subset or site label, as the study defines it: memory CD4+ T cells, CD4+CD45RO+CD25-. Receptor source: a female donor with breast cancer.

The V call is TRBV10-3, the J call TRBJ1-2; 8 bases match TRBD1. The germline gives CDR1 ENHRY, CDR2 SYGVKD. The CDR3 is made up of 14 amino acids. V was pared by 10 bases and J by 7 bases, with 14 bases of the junction left unmatched. In nucleotides, the CDR3 is TGTGCCACCCGAGTTTCGACAGGGGCAAGTGGCTACACCTTC. Amino acids: CATRVSTGASGYTF.

The chain combines TRBV11-2 with TRBJ2-7; 7 bases are a match to TRBD1. Trimming cost V 5 bases and J 4 bases; bases outside gene matches: 11. The germline V gene encodes CDR1 SGHAT and CDR2 FQNNGV. The CDR3 has 15 amino acids. CDR3 nucleotides: TGTGCCAGCAGCGCCTGGGATAGGGGGCTGTACGAGCAGTACTTC. It is translated as CASSAWDRGLYEQYF.

J is TRBJ1-1 and V is TRBV20-1; D might be TRBD1 (6 bases). This CDR3 has 15 amino acids. The V gene lost 5 bases and the J gene lost 4 bases, with 20 bases spanning the gap. Germline V gives CDR1 DFQATT, CDR2 SNEGSKA (reference sequence). The CDR3 nucleotides read TGCAGTGCTCCTTCGGCCGGGGGCTGGCGCACTGAAGCTTTCTTT. It yields the protein CSAPSAGGWRTEAFF.

In this sample, this clonotype turned up a few times. The rearrangement uses TRBV29-1 and TRBJ2-5; TRBD2 agrees at 14 bases. The trim removed 6 bases at V and 4 bases at J, leaving 7 bases unmatched. This CDR3 is built from 15 residues. The germline V gene has CDR1 SQVTM and CDR2 ANQGSEA. For the CDR3, the DNA is TGCAGCGTCCAAGGGACTAGCGGGAGTGGAGAGACCCAGTACTTC. This codes for CSVQGTSGSGETQYF.

V usage is TRBV7-3 and J usage is TRBJ1-5; D unclear. The CDR3 totals 14 residues. The V end was cut by 2 bases, the J end by 11 bases, with 16 bases between. Looked up from germline, CDR1 is SGHTA and CDR2 is FQGTGA. CDR3 residues: CASSLCQRPGAQHF. In DNA, the CDR3 is TGTGCCAGCAGCTTATGTCAGAGGCCCGGGGCCCAGCATTTT.

This sequence joins TRBV27 and TRBJ2-7, with D maybe TRBD2 (5 bases). The CDR3 sequence is 16 residues long. Trimming pared 4 bases from V and 0 bases from J, leaving 16 bases between. Germline CDR1 and CDR2: MNHEY and SMNVEV (reference sequence). In nucleotides, the CDR3 is TGTGCCAGCAGTTCCCCCGGGGAGAAGAGCTCCTACGAGCAGTACTTC. Protein sequence: CASSSPGEKSSYEQYF.

J is TRBJ1-2 and V is TRBV6-5; D not certain. The CDR3 contains 14 residues. With 3 bases removed from V and 0 bases from J, the gap between germline ends came to 8 bases. CDR1 and CDR2 (germline): MNHEY, SVGAGI. The CDR3 region is CASSYLGSNYGYTF. CDR3 DNA sequence: TGTGCCAGCAGTTATTTGGGTTCTAACTATGGCTACACCTTC.

There are a few counts of this clonotype. The V call is TRBV20-1, the J call TRBJ1-5; no clear D. V gave up 7 bases and J gave up 7 bases, with 32 bases separating them. The CDR3 totals 18 residues. Germline V gene sequence: CDR1 DFQATT, CDR2 SNEGSKA (reference sequence). CDR3 bases: TGCAGTGGGCTGGCAGTGGGGTATTCAACTAGGAGCTGGCAGCCCCAGCATTTT. This translates into CSGLAVGYSTRSWQPQHF.

In its sample, this clonotype ranks as large (0.1 to 1%). The chain couples TRBV29-1 to TRBJ2-3, with D possibly matching TRBD2 (5 bases). Trimming shortened V by 3 bases and J by 2 bases, and 12 bases separated the two germline ends. This CDR3 has 14 residues. Germline V gene data show CDR1 as SQVTM and CDR2 as ANQGSEA. This CDR3 is CSVEGARNTDTQYF. The CDR3 nucleotides are TGCAGCGTTGAGGGAGCACGGAACACAGATACGCAGTATTTT.

The chain combines TRBV7-2 with TRBJ2-7; the match to TRBD2 covers 13 bases. V lost 5 bases and J lost 9; bases outside the gene matches: 13. The CDR3 covers 16 residues. Germline V CDR1 and CDR2: SGHTA, FQGNSA. CDR3 protein: CASSQPGTSGMVGQYF. The CDR3 DNA is TGTGCCAGCAGCCAGCCCGGGACTAGCGGGATGGTAGGGCAGTACTTC.

The gene calls are TRBV20-1 and TRBJ1-2; 7 positions agree with TRBD1. Germline trimming cut 8 bases from V and 2 bases from J; bases unmatched to any gene: 8. CDR1 and CDR2 (germline): DFQATT, SNEGSKA (reference sequence). This CDR3 has 13 residues. This CDR3 reads CSLSTGDNYGYTF. The CDR3 DNA sequence: TGCAGTCTGAGCACAGGGGACAACTATGGCTACACCTTC.

CDR3 amino acids: CASSLMYTEAFF. The CDR3 nucleotides are TGTGCCAGCAGCTTAATGTACACTGAAGCTTTCTTT. This rearrangement joins TRBV7-9 to TRBJ1-1; D not certain. Germline V lookup: CDR1 SEHNR, CDR2 FQNEAQ (reference sequence). The V gene lost 2 bases and the J gene lost 3 bases, with 4 bases spanning the gap. The CDR3 has 12 amino acids.

The chain links TRBV11-3 to TRBJ1-1, with D possibly matching TRBD1 (5 bases). The CDR3 totals 13 residues. Germline CDR1 and CDR2: SGHNT and YENEEA. V was clipped by 5 bases and J by 6 bases, with 13 bases between them. CDR3 sequence (DNA): TGTGCCAGCAGCGCAGGTGGGGCGGCTGAAGCTTTCTTT. This sequence encodes CASSAGGAAEAFF.

The V gene is TRBV20-1, the J gene TRBJ2-1, with 9 nucleotides matching TRBD1. Trimming at V came to 2 bases and at J to 6 bases, leaving 8 bases not matched to a gene. This CDR3 region has 15 residues. Germline lookup yields CDR1 DFQATT and CDR2 SNEGSKA (reference sequence). The CDR3 here is CSARQGTGIGNEQFF. The CDR3 DNA reads as TGCAGTGCTAGACAGGGGACAGGGATTGGCAATGAGCAGTTCTTC.

The rearrangement uses TRBV6-5 and TRBJ2-4; D assignment may be TRBD1 or TRBD2 (5 bases each). This CDR3 is 13 amino acids long. The germline V gene encodes CDR1 MNHEY and CDR2 SVGAGI. The V gene lost 6 bases and the J gene lost 4 bases, with 10 bases spanning the gap. The CDR3 here is CASSRDEKNIQYF. The CDR3 DNA sequence: TGTGCCAGCAGCCGGGACGAAAAAAACATTCAGTACTTC.

This clonotype was seen more than once but under ten times. The CDR3 coding sequence is TGTGCCTGGAGCGGAGCCCCTGGGGGCAATCAGCCCCAGCATTTT. This translates into CAWSGAPGGNQPQHF. The rearrangement uses TRBV30 and TRBJ1-5; no clear D gene. Germline V gene sequence: CDR1 GTSNPN, CDR2 SVGIG (reference sequence). Trimming pared 3 bases from V and 2 bases from J, leaving 14 bases between. The CDR3 totals 15 residues.

The chain couples TRBV7-6 to TRBJ2-3; possibly TRBD1 for D (5 bases). CDR1 SGHVS and CDR2 FNYEAQ come from the germline V gene. The V end was cut by 3 bases, the J end by 1 base, with 11 bases between. The CDR3 extends over 15 amino acids. CDR3 amino acids: CASSFQSQGTDTQYF. Written as DNA, the CDR3 is TGTGCCAGCAGCTTTCAGTCACAGGGCACAGATACGCAGTATTTT.

This clonotype was counted a single time. The rearrangement links TRBV15 to TRBJ2-3; D is undetermined. The germline CDR1 and CDR2 sequences are LNHNV and YYDKDF (reference sequence). Trimming removed 5 bases at V and 1 base at J, with 10 bases between. This CDR3 is 14 amino acids long. The CDR3 sequence: CATSRRDGTDTQYF. In nucleotides, the CDR3 is TGTGCCACCAGCCGAAGAGACGGCACAGATACGCAGTATTTT.

The V gene is TRBV2, the J gene TRBJ2-3, with 10 bases that match TRBD2. The V and J ends lost 6 bases and 3 bases, in that order; junction bases with no gene match: 12. The CDR3 length is 17 residues. Germline CDR1 and CDR2: SNHLY and FYNNEI. In DNA form, the CDR3 reads TGTGCCAGCAGATCCAAAGGGGGACTAGCGAAGACAGATACGCAGTATTTT. Translated, it gives CASRSKGGLAKTDTQYF.

J is TRBJ1-3 and V is TRBV7-2; no firm D call. This CDR3 region has 15 residues. The germline CDR1 and CDR2 sequences are SGHTA and FQGNSA. With 5 bases removed from V and 8 bases from J, the gap between germline ends came to 19 bases. CDR3 sequence (DNA): TGTGCCAGCAGCCCCGAGCGGATATATGGCTACACCATATATTTT. It specifies CASSPERIYGYTIYF.

This chain links TRBV30 with TRBJ2-6, with 7 positions matching TRBD1. CDR1 GTSNPN and CDR2 SVGIG come from the germline V gene (reference sequence). This CDR3 is 15 amino acids long. The V gene end was trimmed by 4 bases and the J gene end by 4 bases; junction bases not matched to a gene: 7. The CDR3 sequence is CAWTAGQVGANVLTF. The CDR3 DNA reads TGTGCCTGGACTGCCGGACAGGTGGGGGCCAACGTCCTGACTTTC.

This clonotype was seen only a few times. The germline gene is not matched at one end of the junction; a read error may be the cause. The J gene is TRBJ2-1, the V gene TRBV29-1; 9 bases line up with TRBD1. CDR1 and CDR2 (germline): SQVTM, ANQGSEA. This CDR3 has 13 residues. The CDR3 nucleotides are TGCAGCGTCGAAGGACAGGGGTACAATGAGCAGTTCTTC. This translates into CSVEGQGYNEQFF.